These 17 T cell receptor beta chains were sequenced from one sample in a study of blood T cell repertoires in COVID-19. Clones were read by immunoSEQ multiplex PCR, and TCRdb kept only the in-frame ones, dropping some. The sample contains some 74,000 clones, roughly 88% of which appear only once. The source material was peripheral blood. Receptor source: a man in his fifties with acute or convalescent COVID-19.

This clone has a single count. Here the CDR3 reads CASSYLTGGLFF. The CDR3 DNA is TGTGCCAGCAGTTACTTAACAGGGGGCCTGTTTTTT. The J gene is TRBJ1-4, the V gene TRBV6-6; 9 bases are shared with TRBD1. The CDR3 runs to 12 residues. Germline CDR1 MNHNY, CDR2 SVGAGI (reference sequence). Germline trimming cut 1 base from V and 14 bases from J; bases unmatched to any gene: 2.

The genes are TRBV5-5 and TRBJ2-1; 9 bases are shared with TRBD2. CDR1 and CDR2 (germline): SGHKS, YYEKEE (reference sequence). The junction had 7 bases not matched to a gene; V was cut back by 4 bases and J by 11 bases. The CDR3 is 13 residues long. CDR3 nucleotides: TGTGCCAGCAGCGAAGGGACTAGCCGGCAGCAGTTCTTC. It codes for CASSEGTSRQQFF.

This chain links TRBV5-1 with TRBJ1-1; D might be TRBD1 (5 bases). Per the germline V gene, CDR1 is SGHRS and CDR2 is YFSETQ. The CDR3 is 14 amino acids. Trimming cost V 1 base and J 4 bases, with 11 bases left between them. CDR3 sequence: CASSLRVGGTEAFF. The CDR3 bases are TGCGCCAGCAGCTTGAGGGTCGGGGGCACTGAAGCTTTCTTT.

The J gene is TRBJ1-2, the V gene TRBV6-5; 8 bases align to TRBD1. The ends lost 0 bases at V and 7 bases at J; junction bases unmatched: 7. Germline V gene sequence: CDR1 MNHEY, CDR2 SVGAGI. This CDR3 spans 15 amino acids. CDR3 sequence (DNA): TGTGCCAGCAGTTACTCTGGGACAGGCCATCCTGGCTACACCTTC. Protein sequence: CASSYSGTGHPGYTF.

This rearrangement joins TRBV4-2 to TRBJ2-7; D gene uncertain. This CDR3 is built from 15 residues. V was pared by 0 bases and J by 5 bases, with 14 bases between. Germline assignment: CDR1 LGHNA and CDR2 YNFKEQ. The CDR3 DNA follows: TGTGCCAGCAGCCAAGATACCACCCTAGGCCACGAGCAGTACTTC. It yields the protein CASSQDTTLGHEQYF.

This sequence joins TRBV5-1 and TRBJ2-5; TRBD1 agrees at 12 bases. This CDR3 is built from 16 residues. The V segment lost 6 bases and the J segment 4 bases; nucleotides outside the gene matches: 10. Germline V lookup: CDR1 SGHRS, CDR2 YFSETQ. CDR3 sequence reads: CASTNPGTGGRETQYF. CDR3 nucleotide sequence: TGCGCCAGCACGAATCCCGGGACAGGGGGCCGAGAGACCCAGTACTTC.

The V and J genes are TRBV19 and TRBJ1-1; 7 positions match TRBD1. This CDR3 contains 13 residues. CDR1 is LNHDA and CDR2 is SQIVND in the germline V gene (reference sequence). V gave up 2 bases and J gave up 4 bases; unmatched junction bases: 1. CDR3 region: CASSITGVTEAFF. The CDR3 DNA sequence: TGTGCCAGTAGTATAACAGGGGTCACTGAAGCTTTCTTT.

This clone has a single count. This CDR3 reads CSVGSGRGLTDTQYF. The CDR3 DNA reads as TGCAGCGTTGGTTCCGGCAGGGGGCTCACAGATACGCAGTATTTT. The V call is TRBV29-1, the J call TRBJ2-3; 8 bases agree with TRBD1. CDR1 is SQVTM and CDR2 is ANQGSEA in the germline V gene. The CDR3 is made up of 15 amino acids. V lost 4 bases to trimming and J lost 2 bases; unmatched junction nucleotides: 8.

The V call is TRBV11-3, the J call TRBJ2-1; perhaps TRBD2 as D (5 bases). The CDR3 extends over 17 amino acids. Germline V lookup: CDR1 SGHNT, CDR2 YENEEA. The V end lost 0 bases, the J end lost 0 bases, and 12 bases lay between the germline ends. This CDR3 reads CASSLDTSRSSYNEQFF. The CDR3 coding sequence is TGTGCCAGCAGCTTAGATACTAGTCGGAGCTCCTACAATGAGCAGTTCTTC. The full variable domain, rest sourced from reference TRBV11-3 and TRBJ2-1, is EAGVVQSPRYKIIEKKQPVAFWCNPISGHNTLYWYLQNLGQGPELLIRYENEEAVDDSQLPKDRFSAERLKGVDSTLKIQPAELGDSAVYLCASSLDTSRSSYNEQFFGPGTRLTVL.

The genes are TRBV5-8 and TRBJ2-1; 7 bases fit TRBD1. The V gene's germline CDR1 is SGHTS and CDR2 YDEGEE. J gave up 6 bases and V 4 bases, and 7 bases lay outside the gene matches. CDR3 length equals 14 residues. The CDR3 loop reads CASSPRGLGNEQFF. The CDR3 bases are TGTGCCAGCAGCCCTAGGGGGCTAGGCAATGAGCAGTTCTTC.

The V and J genes are TRBV7-3 and TRBJ2-1; TRBD2 aligns across 9 bases. Trimming removed 4 bases from V and 4 bases from J; junction bases left unmatched: 11. Germline lookup yields CDR1 SGHTA and CDR2 FQGTGA. This CDR3 contains 17 residues. CDR3: CASSSRGAGGAYNEQFF. As DNA, the CDR3 is TGTGCCAGCAGCTCCCGGGGAGCGGGGGGCGCGTACAATGAGCAGTTCTTC.

This rearrangement joins TRBV6-5 to TRBJ2-7; the D is unclear. This CDR3 has 13 residues. V lost 6 bases, J lost 4 bases, and 13 bases lay in between. Germline V gene data show CDR1 as MNHEY and CDR2 as SVGAGI. Here the CDR3 reads CASRLAYEYEQYF. The CDR3 DNA sequence: TGTGCCAGCAGACTCGCTTATGAGTACGAGCAGTACTTC.

The chain is built from TRBV30 and TRBJ1-5, with D unclear. Trimming left V 4 bases short and J 6 bases short, with 13 bases between. The germline gives CDR1 GTSNPN, CDR2 SVGIG (reference sequence). The CDR3 is 13 amino acids. The CDR3 nucleotides are TGTGCCTGGAACACGGAGGGTTTTCAGCCCCAGCATTTT. Translation gives CAWNTEGFQPQHF.

This clone was seen just once. The chain combines TRBV18 with TRBJ2-3, with 13 bases fitting TRBD2. The CDR3 extends over 14 amino acids. V shed 8 bases and J 6 bases; nucleotides not matched to a gene: 5. Germline V gene sequence: CDR1 KGHSH, CDR2 LQKENI. The DNA for the CDR3 is TGTGCCAGCACCGGGACTAGCGGGGCCGATACGCAGTATTTT. It specifies CASTGTSGADTQYF.

The chain is built from TRBV4-1 and TRBJ1-4; D may be TRBD1 (5 bases). Germline lookup yields CDR1 MGHRA and CDR2 YSYEKL. V was pared by 0 bases and J by 4 bases, with 6 bases between. The CDR3 is made up of 14 amino acids. The CDR3 loop reads CASSQDRVNEKLFF. The DNA for the CDR3 is TGCGCCAGCAGCCAAGACAGGGTTAATGAAAAACTGTTTTTT.

In the case of this clone: With only one base between it and a far larger clone, this is likely a read error. The chain uses TRBV3-1 (or the pseudogene TRBV3-2) and TRBJ2-5; 13 bases are a match to TRBD2. In germline, CDR1 is LGHDT, CDR2 YNNKEL (reference sequence). The V segment lost 5 bases and the J segment 5 bases; nucleotides outside the gene matches: 5. The CDR3 is 15 amino acids. CDR3 region: CASSSGLAGSETQYF. Here the CDR3 DNA reads TGTGCCAGCAGCTCGGGACTAGCGGGGTCGGAGACCCAGTACTTC.

The chain uses TRBV5-1 and TRBJ2-1; D gene unclear. Between the trimmed V and J ends, which lost 4 bases and 5 bases, there was a span of 13 bases. The CDR3 totals 14 residues. Germline assignment: CDR1 SGHRS and CDR2 YFSETQ. The chain's CDR3 is CASSTYYPNNEQFF. The CDR3 DNA reads TGCGCCAGCAGCACTTACTACCCCAACAATGAGCAGTTCTTC. Variable domain in full (rest from reference TRBV5-1 and TRBJ2-1): KAGVTQTPRYLIKTRGQQVTLSCSPISGHRSVSWYQQTPGQGLQFLFEYFSETQRNKGNFPGRFSGRQFSNSRSEMNVSTLELGDSALYLCASSTYYPNNEQFFGPGTRLTVL.